Listed here are 8 T cell receptor beta chains from one sample, sequenced in a study of T cell responses to AZD1222 COVID-19 vaccine. Clones were read by immunoSEQ multiplex PCR, and TCRdb kept only the in-frame ones, dropping some. The sample lists around 150,000 clones; 88% were seen once. This sample comprised peripheral blood, obtained on day 0 of AZD1222 vaccination. Every receptor here comes from an adult in good health.

At least ten counts were recorded for this clone. CDR3: CASSLSQDSNTGELFF. The CDR3 coding sequence is TGCGCCAGCAGCCTCTCCCAGGACTCGAACACCGGGGAGCTGTTTTTT. This rearrangement joins TRBV4-3 to TRBJ2-2, with TRBD2 as a possible D gene (5 bases). The CDR3 runs to 16 residues. The ends were cut back, 4 bases at V and 0 bases at J, with 12 bases in the middle. Germline V lookup: CDR1 LGHNA, CDR2 YSLEER.

The chain links TRBV11-1 to TRBJ2-7; D possibly corresponds to TRBD2 (5 bases). From germline, CDR1 is SGHAT and CDR2 FQDESV (reference sequence). The length of the CDR3 is 15 residues. Between the trimmed V and J ends, which lost 1 base and 3 bases, there was a span of 13 bases. The CDR3 is CASSLGVTKDYEQYF. The CDR3 bases are TGTGCCAGCAGCTTAGGAGTGACTAAAGACTACGAGCAGTACTTC.

The chain links TRBV7-6 to TRBJ2-2; D not certain. The CDR3 has 16 residues. In germline, CDR1 is SGHVS, CDR2 FNYEAQ. V dropped 1 base and J dropped 5 bases, with 14 bases sitting between them. The chain's CDR3 is CASSLGLGQTTGELFF. The CDR3, as DNA: TGTGCCAGCAGCTTAGGGCTTGGGCAGACTACCGGGGAGCTGTTTTTT.

The gene calls are TRBV7-8 and TRBJ2-1; D is unresolved. The CDR3 runs 11 residues. V lost 5 bases and J 14 bases, leaving 13 bases between the germline ends. Germline CDR1 reads SGHVS; CDR2 reads FQNEAQ. The CDR3 coding sequence is TGTGCCAGCAGCCTTTTACGGAACAAGTTCTTC. It encodes CASSLLRNKFF.

The chain recombines TRBV11-2 with TRBJ1-4, with 7 bases lining up with TRBD1. CDR1 SGHAT and CDR2 FQNNGV come from the germline V gene. With 5 bases clipped from V and 6 bases from J, the junction kept 6 bases outside the gene matches. This CDR3 is built from 14 residues. The CDR3 region has the DNA TGTGCCAGCAGCCACGGGACAGAGGATGAAAAACTGTTTTTT. It specifies CASSHGTEDEKLFF.

The chain joins TRBV7-3 to TRBJ2-3; possibly TRBD1 for D (5 bases). Trimming left V 2 bases short and J 1 base short, with 10 bases between. This CDR3 comprises 15 residues. The germline V gene has CDR1 SGHTA and CDR2 FQGTGA. CDR3 residues: CASSLGHPGTDTQYF. Written as DNA, the CDR3 is TGTGCCAGCAGCTTAGGACACCCCGGCACAGATACGCAGTATTTT.

The chain joins TRBV6-5 to TRBJ1-1; TRBD1 is a possible D gene (5 bases). The CDR3 loop spans 15 amino acids. In germline, CDR1 is MNHEY, CDR2 SVGAGI. Trimming cost V 4 bases and J 4 bases, with 16 bases left between them. DNA for the CDR3: TGTGCCAGCAGTTCGACCGGGACGCCCCCCACTGAAGCTTTCTTT. Residues: CASSSTGTPPTEAFF.

This clone has a single count. This chain connects TRBV12-3 or TRBV12-4 to TRBJ2-7; D is possibly TRBD2 (5 bases). V was shortened by 7 bases and J by 5 bases, with 9 bases between the two germline ends. The CDR3 runs 11 residues. The CDR3 nucleotides read TGTGCCAGCACCAACGGGAACGAGCAGTACTTC. As protein: CASTNGNEQYF.